These 6 T cell receptor beta chains share one sample of origin, sequenced in a study of beta chain features in type 1 diabetes. Study findings and constraints: TCRB CDR3 length was moderately but significantly reduced in all four CD4+ subsets of Type 1 diabetes patients.

Reverse transcription of all isolated RNA meant that expressed TCRB transcripts were sequenced. Measured with immunoSEQ multiplex PCR; TCRdb has only the in-frame clones, and not every one. The sample yields more than 95,000 clones, 25% to 35% seen once. These receptors have no known antigen. The sequencing sample was made of central memory CD4+ T cells from blood. The origin of the receptors is a woman aged 18-29 years with type 1 diabetes.

This clone was found once. The gene calls are TRBV30 and TRBJ1-1, with D possibly being TRBD1 (6 bases). CDR1 and CDR2 (germline): GTSNPN, SVGIG (reference sequence). V was trimmed by 0 bases and J by 8 bases, leaving 16 bases between them. The CDR3 loop spans 14 amino acids. This chain's CDR3 is CAWSVAGHGREAFF. CDR3 DNA sequence: TGTGCCTGGAGTGTAGCGGGACACGGACGAGAAGCTTTCTTT.

This clone was picked up a small number of times. The V call is TRBV7-9, the J call TRBJ2-7; perhaps TRBD2 as D (7 bases). V was clipped by 1 base and J by 1 base, with 14 bases between them. The CDR3 extends over 16 amino acids. The V gene's germline CDR1 is SEHNR and CDR2 FQNEAQ (reference sequence). The CDR3 sequence: CASSLGWGGPSYEQYF. CDR3 nucleotides: TGTGCCAGCAGCTTAGGGTGGGGGGGGCCGTCCTACGAGCAGTACTTC.

This chain connects TRBV5-1 to TRBJ1-2, with D maybe TRBD1 (6 bases). Trimming stripped 0 bases from V and 4 bases from J, with 16 bases between. CDR3 length equals 16 residues. Germline CDR1 and CDR2: SGHRS and YFSETQ. CDR3 DNA sequence: TGCGCCAGCAGCTTGGGACGAGGACAGAACGTCTATGGCTACACCTTC. This codes for CASSLGRGQNVYGYTF.

The CDR3 is CASSPSGTVSYEQYF. The DNA for the CDR3 is TGTGCCAGCAGCCCATCAGGGACAGTTTCCTACGAGCAGTACTTC. The J gene is TRBJ2-7, the V gene TRBV28, with 7 bases identical to TRBD1. The CDR3 is made up of 15 amino acids. Germline-derived CDR1 and CDR2 are MDHEN and SYDVKM. V lost 6 bases to trimming and J lost 1 base; unmatched junction nucleotides: 9. Supplemented by reference TRBV28 and TRBJ2-7, the full variable domain reads DVKVTQSSRYLVKRTGEKVFLECVQDMDHENMFWYRQDPGLGLRLIYFSYDVKMKEKGDIPEGYSVSREKKERFSLILESASTNQTSMYLCASSPSGTVSYEQYFGPGTRLTVT.

This clone has only a few counts. This chain connects TRBV12-5 to TRBJ2-1; 10 nucleotides align to TRBD1. V lost 3 bases, J lost 8 bases, and 4 bases stayed unmatched. This CDR3 region has 14 residues. Looked up from germline, CDR1 is LGHNT and CDR2 is FRNRAP. The CDR3 nucleotides are TGTGCTAGTGGTTTCCGACAGGGGGCCGATGAGCAGTTCTTC. Protein sequence: CASGFRQGADEQFF.

The sample holds a few counts of this clone. This chain links TRBV2 with TRBJ2-2; D unresolved. This CDR3 spans 12 amino acids. Germline assignment: CDR1 SNHLY and CDR2 FYNNEI. V was cut by 6 bases and J by 6 bases, with 8 bases left in between. CDR3 sequence: CASSYAPGELFF. The CDR3 DNA is TGTGCCAGCAGCTACGCCCCCGGGGAGCTGTTTTTT.